A selection of T cell receptor beta chains follows, all from one sample in a study of blood T cell repertoires in COVID-19. Assay used: immunoSEQ multiplex PCR; TCRdb lists only in-frame clones, some missing. The table records 200,000 to 250,000 clones, 84% of them present only once. Material for sequencing was peripheral blood. These receptors all come from a woman aged 80 or over with active or convalescent COVID-19. Both conserved end residues are part of each CDR3. The order of the fields is CDR3 DNA, CDR3 protein, J gene, clone size, V gene, D gene. D genes are given only for firm matches. Rows give clone size only sometimes, using once, few, many, or a class for an expanded clone.

CDR3nt: TGTGCCAGTAGCGTACAGGGGCCTCCCCTCCACTTT
CDR3aa: CASSVQGPPLHF
j_gene: TRBJ1-6
abundance: -
v_gene: TRBV19
d_gene: TRBD1

CDR3nt: TGTGCCAGCAAACTGTCGGGGGAAGGCTACACCTTC
CDR3aa: CASKLSGEGYTF
j_gene: TRBJ1-2
abundance: -
v_gene: TRBV7-8
d_gene: -

CDR3nt: TGTGCCAGCAGCAGCCCACGGACAGGGAGCAGGGGAGAAAAACTGTTTTTT
CDR3aa: CASSSPRTGSRGEKLFF
j_gene: TRBJ1-4
abundance: -
v_gene: TRBV5-6
d_gene: TRBD1

CDR3nt: TGTGCCAGCAGTTTAGACAGGGGTATTAATGGCTACACCTTC
CDR3aa: CASSLDRGINGYTF
j_gene: TRBJ1-2
abundance: -
v_gene: TRBV27
d_gene: TRBD1

CDR3nt: TGTGCCAGCAGCCCGGGACACCCTAGCACAGATACGCAGTATTTT
CDR3aa: CASSPGHPSTDTQYF
j_gene: TRBJ2-3
abundance: -
v_gene: TRBV7-3
d_gene: -

CDR3nt: TGTGCCAGCAGTGACAGGCCCGGAGGGGTCAAAAACATTCAGTACTTC
CDR3aa: CASSDRPGGVKNIQYF
j_gene: TRBJ2-4
abundance: -
v_gene: TRBV2
d_gene: -

CDR3nt: TGCGCCAGCAGGTACAGCCTTACCCAAGAGACCCAGTACTTC
CDR3aa: CASRYSLTQETQYF
j_gene: TRBJ2-5
abundance: -
v_gene: TRBV23-1
d_gene: -

CDR3nt: TGTGCCAGCAGCTTAGTCGGGTCCTACCCTAATGAGCAGTTCTTC
CDR3aa: CASSLVGSYPNEQFF
j_gene: TRBJ2-1
abundance: -
v_gene: TRBV7-2
d_gene: -

CDR3nt: TGTGCCAGCAGCCAGATACAGGGGAGATCCGATACGCAGTATTTT
CDR3aa: CASSQIQGRSDTQYF
j_gene: TRBJ2-3
abundance: -
v_gene: TRBV3-1/TRBV3-2
d_gene: TRBD1

CDR3nt: TGCGCCAGCGGACAACACAGGGACGCGGGCAATCAGCCCCAGCATTTT
CDR3aa: CASGQHRDAGNQPQHF
j_gene: TRBJ1-5
abundance: -
v_gene: TRBV10-2
d_gene: -

CDR3nt: TGTGCCATCAGTGAGTCGAATCTAGGACTAGTAGACACCGGGGAGCTGTTTTTT
CDR3aa: CAISESNLGLVDTGELFF
j_gene: TRBJ2-2
abundance: few
v_gene: TRBV10-3
d_gene: TRBD2

CDR3nt: TGTGCCAGTAGTTCCTTCGCGAGGGCCACCTACACCTTC
CDR3aa: CASSSFARATYTF
j_gene: TRBJ1-2
abundance: -
v_gene: TRBV19
d_gene: -

CDR3nt: TGTGCCAGCAGCCAAGTCGGGGGACAGGGTGAAAAACTGTTTTTT
CDR3aa: CASSQVGGQGEKLFF
j_gene: TRBJ1-4
abundance: once
v_gene: TRBV4-2
d_gene: TRBD1

CDR3nt: TGCGCCAGCAGCCAAGTCTTTCAGATCAACACTGAAGCTTTCTTT
CDR3aa: CASSQVFQINTEAFF
j_gene: TRBJ1-1
abundance: -
v_gene: TRBV4-3
d_gene: -

CDR3nt: TGTGCTAGTGGCGTGAGGGGGACACCAATGGACACTGAAGCTTTCTTT
CDR3aa: CASGVRGTPMDTEAFF
j_gene: TRBJ1-1
abundance: -
v_gene: TRBV12-5
d_gene: -

CDR3nt: TGCGCCAGCAGCTTGGTTCCGGCAGCGGGGGAAGAGACCCAGTACTTC
CDR3aa: CASSLVPAAGEETQYF
j_gene: TRBJ2-5
abundance: -
v_gene: TRBV5-1
d_gene: TRBD2

CDR3nt: TGTGCCACCAGCAGAGTCGTAGCGGGAGTGGACGAGCAGTACTTC
CDR3aa: CATSRVVAGVDEQYF
j_gene: TRBJ2-7
abundance: few
v_gene: TRBV15
d_gene: TRBD2

CDR3nt: TGTGCCAGTAGTAAATATGGCGACAGGGGAGATCAGCCCCAGCATTTT
CDR3aa: CASSKYGDRGDQPQHF
j_gene: TRBJ1-5
abundance: -
v_gene: TRBV19
d_gene: TRBD1

CDR3nt: TGTGCCAGCAGCTCCGGTGGGCTAGCGGCCCCCTTTGAGTATTTT
CDR3aa: CASSSGGLAAPFEYF
j_gene: TRBJ2-3
abundance: -
v_gene: TRBV5-5
d_gene: TRBD2

CDR3nt: TGTGCCATCAGTGTTTCGCGGGTTGATGCTTTCTTT
CDR3aa: CAISVSRVDAFF
j_gene: TRBJ1-1
abundance: -
v_gene: TRBV10-3
d_gene: -

CDR3nt: TGTGCCAGCAGCCAAGGACAGGGTGGAAGCTATGGCTACACCTTC
CDR3aa: CASSQGQGGSYGYTF
j_gene: TRBJ1-2
abundance: -
v_gene: TRBV4-2
d_gene: TRBD1

CDR3nt: TGTGCCAGCAGCCCTGACAGGGGGCTCCTAGCTGGGGCCAACGTCCTGACTTTC
CDR3aa: CASSPDRGLLAGANVLTF
j_gene: TRBJ2-6
abundance: -
v_gene: TRBV3-1/TRBV3-2
d_gene: TRBD1

CDR3nt: TGTGCCAGCTCCCTGGACAGTTATAATTCACCCCTCCACTTT
CDR3aa: CASSLDSYNSPLHF
j_gene: TRBJ1-6
abundance: -
v_gene: TRBV18
d_gene: -

CDR3nt: TGTGCCAGTGCGACTAGCGGGAGGAGAAGCACAGATACGCAGTATTTT
CDR3aa: CASATSGRRSTDTQYF
j_gene: TRBJ2-3
abundance: -
v_gene: TRBV19
d_gene: TRBD2

CDR3nt: TGTGCCAGCAGCGTAGACGCCGGGATGAACACTGAAGCTTTCTTT
CDR3aa: CASSVDAGMNTEAFF
j_gene: TRBJ1-1
abundance: -
v_gene: TRBV9
d_gene: -

CDR3nt: TGCGCCAGCTACGACCCCTTAGGGCAAGCGGGAGCTAAGTTCTTC
CDR3aa: CASYDPLGQAGAKFF
j_gene: TRBJ2-1
abundance: -
v_gene: TRBV5-1
d_gene: TRBD2

CDR3nt: TGTGCCAGCAGGGCATTGGACACTGAAGCTTTCTTT
CDR3aa: CASRALDTEAFF
j_gene: TRBJ1-1
abundance: -
v_gene: TRBV28
d_gene: -

CDR3nt: TGTGCCTGGAGCCCGGGCTTGGGGAGCTCCTACAATGAGCAGTTCTTC
CDR3aa: CAWSPGLGSSYNEQFF
j_gene: TRBJ2-1
abundance: -
v_gene: TRBV30
d_gene: -

CDR3nt: TGTGCCATCAGTGAATTTTCAGGGAACACCGGGGAGCTGTTTTTT
CDR3aa: CAISEFSGNTGELFF
j_gene: TRBJ2-2
abundance: -
v_gene: TRBV10-3
d_gene: -

CDR3nt: TGTGCCAGCAGCGGACAGGGGACCTATGGCTACACCTTC
CDR3aa: CASSGQGTYGYTF
j_gene: TRBJ1-2
abundance: -
v_gene: TRBV7-8
d_gene: TRBD1

CDR3nt: TGTGCCAGCAGCTTCACCGGACTAGCGGGGAGAGGGGATACGCAGTATTTT
CDR3aa: CASSFTGLAGRGDTQYF
j_gene: TRBJ2-3
abundance: few
v_gene: TRBV7-9
d_gene: TRBD2

CDR3nt: TGTGCCAGCAGGTTGGAAATCACGGATCAGCCCCAGCATTTT
CDR3aa: CASRLEITDQPQHF
j_gene: TRBJ1-5
abundance: medium-sized
v_gene: TRBV5-5
d_gene: -

CDR3nt: TGTGCCAGCAGCCAAGTGGCAGGAGGGGTAGCCAAAAACATTCAGTACTTC
CDR3aa: CASSQVAGGVAKNIQYF
j_gene: TRBJ2-4
abundance: once
v_gene: TRBV14
d_gene: -

CDR3nt: TGTGCCAGCAGTGAAGGGGCTGCACCTAGCACAGATACGCAGTATTTT
CDR3aa: CASSEGAAPSTDTQYF
j_gene: TRBJ2-3
abundance: few
v_gene: TRBV6-1
d_gene: -

CDR3nt: TGTGCCAGCAGCAACCCCAGGGCTCGCAACGAGCAGTACTTC
CDR3aa: CASSNPRARNEQYF
j_gene: TRBJ2-7
abundance: few
v_gene: TRBV11-3
d_gene: -

CDR3nt: TGTGCTATCGACCGGCGGAGGTCTAGCACAGATACGCAGTATTTT
CDR3aa: CAIDRRRSSTDTQYF
j_gene: TRBJ2-3
abundance: once
v_gene: TRBV6-6
d_gene: -

CDR3nt: TGTGCCAGCAGCTTAGCGCAGGACAATGAGCAGTTCTTC
CDR3aa: CASSLAQDNEQFF
j_gene: TRBJ2-1
abundance: once
v_gene: TRBV7-6
d_gene: -

CDR3nt: TGTGCCAGTAGTATTTTCGGGGGGGTCCGTGAGCAGTTCTTC
CDR3aa: CASSIFGGVREQFF
j_gene: TRBJ2-1
abundance: -
v_gene: TRBV19
d_gene: TRBD2

CDR3nt: TGTGCCAGCGGCCCGACACTTAACACTGAAGCTTTCTTT
CDR3aa: CASGPTLNTEAFF
j_gene: TRBJ1-1
abundance: many
v_gene: TRBV12-3/TRBV12-4
d_gene: -

CDR3nt: TGTGCCAGCAGCTCCGGGGCAGGACTAGCGGGAGATAATGAGCAGTTCTTC
CDR3aa: CASSSGAGLAGDNEQFF
j_gene: TRBJ2-1
abundance: -
v_gene: TRBV7-3
d_gene: TRBD2

CDR3nt: TGTGCCAGCAGCTTAACGGCAGGGGCGTTAAACTATGGCTACACCTTC
CDR3aa: CASSLTAGALNYGYTF
j_gene: TRBJ1-2
abundance: -
v_gene: TRBV7-2
d_gene: -

CDR3nt: TGCGCCAGCAGCCCAGCGGGCGCCGGAAACACCATATATTTT
CDR3aa: CASSPAGAGNTIYF
j_gene: TRBJ1-3
abundance: once
v_gene: TRBV5-1
d_gene: -

CDR3nt: TGTGCCAGCAGTCGAGCAGGGGTAGGGGCCGGGGAGCTGTTTTTT
CDR3aa: CASSRAGVGAGELFF
j_gene: TRBJ2-2
abundance: -
v_gene: TRBV28
d_gene: -

CDR3nt: TGTGGTAGCGAGGTCTCTAGCTCTGGAAACACCATATATTTT
CDR3aa: CGSEVSSSGNTIYF
j_gene: TRBJ1-3
abundance: -
v_gene: TRBV7-9
d_gene: -

CDR3nt: TGTGCCAGTCGGGGAACGGGTTCGTACGAGCAGTACTTC
CDR3aa: CASRGTGSYEQYF
j_gene: TRBJ2-7
abundance: few
v_gene: TRBV6-6
d_gene: -

CDR3nt: TGCGCCAGCAGCCTCGGACAGAGGTCCTACGAGCAGTACTTC
CDR3aa: CASSLGQRSYEQYF
j_gene: TRBJ2-7
abundance: -
v_gene: TRBV5-1
d_gene: -

CDR3nt: TGTGCCAGCAGCTACACAGGGGAAGAGACCCAGTACTTC
CDR3aa: CASSYTGEETQYF
j_gene: TRBJ2-5
abundance: -
v_gene: TRBV7-6
d_gene: TRBD1

CDR3nt: TGTGCCAGCAGCTTTCAGGGTTCGTACACTGAAGCTTTCTTT
CDR3aa: CASSFQGSYTEAFF
j_gene: TRBJ1-1
abundance: -
v_gene: TRBV3-1/TRBV3-2
d_gene: -

CDR3nt: TGTGCCAGTCTAGGTGGCTTTAATCAGCCCCAGCATTTT
CDR3aa: CASLGGFNQPQHF
j_gene: TRBJ1-5
abundance: -
v_gene: TRBV19
d_gene: -

CDR3nt: TGTGCCAGCAGTTTACTAGACACCGGGGAGCTGTTTTTT
CDR3aa: CASSLLDTGELFF
j_gene: TRBJ2-2
abundance: -
v_gene: TRBV28
d_gene: -

CDR3nt: TGTGCCAGCAGCGGACAGGTTGGGGGCCAAAGGTATGAAAAACTGTTTTTT
CDR3aa: CASSGQVGGQRYEKLFF
j_gene: TRBJ1-4
abundance: -
v_gene: TRBV21-1
d_gene: -

CDR3nt: TGTGCCAGCAGCTACACTAGCGGGGCCACAGATACGCAGTATTTT
CDR3aa: CASSYTSGATDTQYF
j_gene: TRBJ2-3
abundance: -
v_gene: TRBV7-2
d_gene: TRBD2

CDR3nt: TGTGCCAGCAGCGCCCGGGGGGAGACCCAGTACTTC
CDR3aa: CASSARGETQYF
j_gene: TRBJ2-5
abundance: -
v_gene: TRBV21-1
d_gene: -

CDR3nt: TGTGCCGGGAGGCTAGCGGGTAACACAGATACGCAGTATTTT
CDR3aa: CAGRLAGNTDTQYF
j_gene: TRBJ2-3
abundance: -
v_gene: TRBV6-6
d_gene: TRBD2

CDR3nt: TGTGCCAGCAGTCTGCGGAACTATGGCTACACCTTC
CDR3aa: CASSLRNYGYTF
j_gene: TRBJ1-2
abundance: -
v_gene: TRBV28
d_gene: -

CDR3nt: TGTGCCAGCAGCCCTCCGGGAGGAAAGGCCTTTGGTGAGCAGTACTTC
CDR3aa: CASSPPGGKAFGEQYF
j_gene: TRBJ2-7
abundance: -
v_gene: TRBV5-6
d_gene: TRBD2

CDR3nt: TGTGCCACCAGTGATAACGGACAGACTTGGGGCTCTGAGCAGTTCTTC
CDR3aa: CATSDNGQTWGSEQFF
j_gene: TRBJ2-1
abundance: -
v_gene: TRBV24-1
d_gene: -

CDR3nt: TGTGCCAGCAGCGTAGGTCTAGAACCAACCAATGGCTACACCTTC
CDR3aa: CASSVGLEPTNGYTF
j_gene: TRBJ1-2
abundance: -
v_gene: TRBV9
d_gene: -

CDR3nt: TGTGCCAGCAGTGAGCGCGGAGTCTACGAGCAGTACTTC
CDR3aa: CASSERGVYEQYF
j_gene: TRBJ2-7
abundance: many
v_gene: TRBV11-3
d_gene: -

CDR3nt: TGTGCCAGTAGTATGTCCCCTAATCAGCCCCAGCATTTT
CDR3aa: CASSMSPNQPQHF
j_gene: TRBJ1-5
abundance: -
v_gene: TRBV19
d_gene: -